This is a list of T cell receptor beta chains from one sample in a study of T cells in Graves' hyperthyroidism and ophthalmopathy. Each CDR3 protein is one row after TCRdb ran MiXCR on the multiplex PCR reads. This table holds about 160,000 distinct CDR3 sequences, about a tenth found once. Sequenced sample: blood. These receptors were taken from a woman in her late teens or twenties with Graves' hyperthyroidism that later progressed to Graves' ophthalmopathy. Both conserved end residues are part of each CDR3.

TRBJ1-1 | TRBV29-1 | CSAGTGVRTEAFF
TRBJ2-5 | TRBV20-1 | CSVGQTQYF
TRBJ2-1 | TRBV27 | CASSVAGGEYNEQFF
TRBJ1-5 | TRBV29-1 | CSVEDGDQPQHF
TRBJ2-3 | TRBV7-3 | CASSLTGGQGTDTQYF
TRBJ2-1 | TRBV15 | CATSRGEGGNEQFF
TRBJ1-4 | TRBV5-1 | CASIEKAKGTNEKLFF
TRBJ2-3 | TRBV7-6 | CASSDGRLAGRSDTQYF
TRBJ1-2 | TRBV28 | CASSHTTGGVYGYTF
TRBJ2-2 | TRBV27 | CASSARTSGGAAYTGELFF
TRBJ1-5 | TRBV19 | CASSIDYRNQPQHF
TRBJ2-7 | TRBV14 | CASSQGNRDLHEQYF
TRBJ2-1 | TRBV20-1 | CGGEKNNEQFF
TRBJ2-7 | TRBV3-1 | CASSQDAGTPLYEQYF
TRBJ2-7 | TRBV20-1 | CSASRTPTYEQYF
TRBJ2-5 | TRBV20-1 | CSASLSTGSETQYF
TRBJ2-2 | TRBV15 | CATSRDEGRLAGPNTGELFF
TRBJ2-2 | TRBV28 | CASSSPRGGLLTGELFF
TRBJ1-5 | TRBV28 | CASSPGQLLNQPQHF
TRBJ1-5 | TRBV2 | CASSSGTGITQPQHF
TRBJ2-3 | TRBV13 | CASSPTEWGTDTQYF
TRBJ1-1 | TRBV7-6 | CASSLAIDRGRSTEAFF